This TCR beta chain comes out of a study of persistence of HIV-infected CD4 T cells. With respect to this clone: The antigen is not known.

Cells were stimulated with CMV-infected fibroblast lysates at approximately 10 ug/mL. Sorted nonresponding memory CD4+ T cells were CD40L-negative, CD69-negative, CD45RO-high. Germline V gene sequence: CDR1 SEHNR, CDR2 FQNEAQ (reference sequence). V lost 1 base to trimming and J lost 11 bases; unmatched junction nucleotides: 8. This CDR3 has 15 residues. The immunoSEQ assay was version 4, run in survey mode. Assay: immunoSEQ multiplex PCR; the TCRdb copy retains only in-frame clones and omits some. The sample comprises 35,000 to 40,000 clones, 75% to 90% of which are singletons, and 1.5% to 2% rests with the top ten.

This clonotype was obtained from an adult man with HIV who was CMV-seropositive. The material was CD4+ T cells sorted from PBMCs after roughly 20-hour stimulation, obtained from a patient who received antiretroviral therapy. V and J are TRBV7-9 and TRBJ2-6; 7 nucleotides agree with TRBD2. In DNA form, the CDR3 reads TGTGCCAGCAGCTTAGAGGCGGGGGACGAGTACGTCCTGACTTTC. This translates into CASSLEAGDEYVLTF. The full variable domain, completed using reference TRBV7-9 and TRBJ2-6, is DTGVSQNPRHKITKRGQNVTFRCDPISEHNRLYWYRQTLGQGPEFLTYFQNEAQLEKSRLLSDRFSAERPKGSFSTLEIQRTEQGDSAMYLCASSLEAGDEYVLTFGAGSRLTVL.